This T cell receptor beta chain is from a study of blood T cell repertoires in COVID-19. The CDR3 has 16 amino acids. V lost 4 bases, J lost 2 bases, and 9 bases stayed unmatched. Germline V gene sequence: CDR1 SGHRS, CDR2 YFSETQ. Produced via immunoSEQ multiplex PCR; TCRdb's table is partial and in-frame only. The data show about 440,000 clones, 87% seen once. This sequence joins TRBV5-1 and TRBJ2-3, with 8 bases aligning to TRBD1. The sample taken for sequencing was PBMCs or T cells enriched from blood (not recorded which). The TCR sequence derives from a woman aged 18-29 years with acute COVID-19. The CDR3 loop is CASSPPLDRVTDTQYF. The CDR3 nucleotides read TGCGCCAGCAGCCCACCCCTGGACAGGGTCACAGATACGCAGTATTTT.